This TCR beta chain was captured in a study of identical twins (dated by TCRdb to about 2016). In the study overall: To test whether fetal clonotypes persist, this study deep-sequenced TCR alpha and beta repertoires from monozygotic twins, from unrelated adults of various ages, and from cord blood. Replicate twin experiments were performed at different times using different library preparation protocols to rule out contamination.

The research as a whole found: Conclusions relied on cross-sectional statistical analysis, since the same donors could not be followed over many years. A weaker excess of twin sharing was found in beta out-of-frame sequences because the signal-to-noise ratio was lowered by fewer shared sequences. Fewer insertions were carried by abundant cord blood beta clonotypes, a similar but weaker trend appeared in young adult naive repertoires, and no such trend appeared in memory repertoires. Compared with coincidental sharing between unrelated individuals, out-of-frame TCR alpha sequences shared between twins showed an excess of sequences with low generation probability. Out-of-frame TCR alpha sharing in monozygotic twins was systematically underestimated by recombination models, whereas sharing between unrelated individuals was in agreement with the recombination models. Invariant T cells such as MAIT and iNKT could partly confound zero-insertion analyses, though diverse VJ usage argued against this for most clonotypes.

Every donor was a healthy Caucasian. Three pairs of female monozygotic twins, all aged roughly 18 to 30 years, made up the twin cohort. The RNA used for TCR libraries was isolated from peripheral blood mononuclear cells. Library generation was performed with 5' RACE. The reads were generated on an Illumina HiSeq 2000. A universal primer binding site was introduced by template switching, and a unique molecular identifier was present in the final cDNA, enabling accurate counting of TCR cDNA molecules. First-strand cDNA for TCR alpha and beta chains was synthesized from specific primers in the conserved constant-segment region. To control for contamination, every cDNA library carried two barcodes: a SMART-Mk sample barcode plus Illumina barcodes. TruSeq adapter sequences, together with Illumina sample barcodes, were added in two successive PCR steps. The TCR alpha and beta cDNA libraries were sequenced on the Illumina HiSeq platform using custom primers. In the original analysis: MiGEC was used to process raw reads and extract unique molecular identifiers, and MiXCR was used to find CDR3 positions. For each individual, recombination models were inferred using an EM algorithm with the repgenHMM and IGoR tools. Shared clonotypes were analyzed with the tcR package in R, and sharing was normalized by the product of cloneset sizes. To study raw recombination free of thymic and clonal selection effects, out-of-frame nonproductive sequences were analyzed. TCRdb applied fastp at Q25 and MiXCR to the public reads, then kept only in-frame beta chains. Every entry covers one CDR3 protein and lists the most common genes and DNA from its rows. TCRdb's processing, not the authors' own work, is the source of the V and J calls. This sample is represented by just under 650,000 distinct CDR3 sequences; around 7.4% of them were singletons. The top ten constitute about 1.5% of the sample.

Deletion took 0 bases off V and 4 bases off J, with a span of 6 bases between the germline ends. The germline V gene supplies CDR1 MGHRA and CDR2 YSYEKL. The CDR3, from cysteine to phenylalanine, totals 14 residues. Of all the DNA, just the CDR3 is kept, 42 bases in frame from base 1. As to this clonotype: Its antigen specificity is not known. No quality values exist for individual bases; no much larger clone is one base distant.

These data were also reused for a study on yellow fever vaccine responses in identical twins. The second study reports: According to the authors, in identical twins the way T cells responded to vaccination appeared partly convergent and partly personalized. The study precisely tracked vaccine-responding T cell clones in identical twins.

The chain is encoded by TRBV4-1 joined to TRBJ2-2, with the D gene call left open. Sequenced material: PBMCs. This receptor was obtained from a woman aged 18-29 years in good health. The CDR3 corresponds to CASSQDFSTGELFF. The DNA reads TGCGCCAGCAGCCAAGATTTTAGCACCGGGGAGCTGTTTTTT.